Shown below are 24 T cell receptor beta chains from a single sample sequenced in a study of blood T cell repertoires in COVID-19. Assay used: immunoSEQ multiplex PCR; TCRdb lists only in-frame clones, some missing. Of around 130,000 clones in the sample, roughly four fifths are singletons; the top ten hold 10% to 13%. Source material: peripheral blood. Receptors were obtained from a human donor in a cohort sampled during active COVID-19.

The V and J genes are TRBV21-1 and TRBJ2-5; TRBD1, the table's D call, was not compared with the DNA. TRBV21-1 counts as a pseudogene. The CDR3 totals 14 residues. As DNA, the CDR3 is TGTGCCAGCAGCCCTCGGACAGTTCAAGAGACCCAGTACTTC. Protein: CASSPRTVQETQYF.

This chain joins TRBV6-4 and TRBJ2-3, with D possibly matching TRBD1 (7 bases). The germline V gene has CDR1 MRHNA and CDR2 SNTAGT. V lost 4 bases and J 2 bases, leaving 19 bases between the germline ends. The CDR3 extends over 17 amino acids. This chain's CDR3 is CASSASPGGRATDTQYF. The CDR3 DNA reads TGTGCCAGCAGTGCCTCCCCAGGGGGGCGCGCCACAGATACGCAGTATTTT.

The rearrangement uses TRBV18 and TRBJ2-6; D is undetermined. The germline gives CDR1 KGHSH, CDR2 LQKENI. There are 15 residues in the CDR3. Trimming took 3 bases from V and 0 from J, leaving 6 bases between them. CDR3 DNA: TGTGCCAGCTCACCTTCAGTCTCTGGGGCCAACGTCCTGACTTTC. Translation: CASSPSVSGANVLTF.

The chain couples TRBV27 to TRBJ1-1, with TRBD1 matching 9 bases. CDR1 and CDR2 (germline): MNHEY, SMNVEV (reference sequence). This CDR3 contains 17 residues. V shed 4 bases, J shed 6 bases, and the junction held 15 bases outside the gene matches. The CDR3 loop is CASSSPPGQGDRAEAFF. The CDR3 DNA is TGTGCCAGCAGTTCTCCCCCGGGACAGGGTGATCGGGCTGAAGCTTTCTTT.

The genes are TRBV6-6 and TRBJ2-7, with a possible D match to TRBD1 (5 bases). The CDR3 runs to 14 residues. Per the germline V gene, CDR1 is MNHNY and CDR2 is SVGAGI (reference sequence). The ends were cut back, 2 bases at V and 2 bases at J, with 10 bases in the middle. CDR3 in DNA: TGTGCCAGCAGTTACGGGGCAGGTCCCTACGAGCAGTACTTC. The encoded protein is CASSYGAGPYEQYF.

In this sample, this clone turned up once. The chain recombines TRBV14 with TRBJ2-7; D call uncertain. Germline V gives CDR1 SGHDN, CDR2 FVKESK. V was clipped by 1 base and J by 3 bases, with 4 bases between them. The CDR3 extends over 12 amino acids. The CDR3 region has the DNA TGTGCCAGCAGCCAAGCTAGCTACGAGCAGTACTTC. Translation: CASSQASYEQYF.

This clone has just a few counts. V usage is TRBV5-4 and J usage is TRBJ1-2, with 9 nucleotides matching TRBD1. Germline-derived CDR1 and CDR2 are SGHNT and YYREEE (reference sequence). V gave up 4 bases and J gave up 1 base; unmatched junction bases: 5. The CDR3 is 15 residues long. CDR3 residues: CASSRQGGLNYGYTF. CDR3 coding DNA: TGTGCCAGCAGCCGACAGGGGGGCCTTAACTATGGCTACACCTTC.

The V gene is TRBV27, the J gene TRBJ1-5; TRBD1 might be the D (6 bases). This CDR3 spans 14 amino acids. Germline CDR1 and CDR2: MNHEY and SMNVEV (reference sequence). With 6 bases removed from V and 7 bases from J, the gap between germline ends came to 16 bases. The CDR3 reads CASRPQGLDQPQHF. CDR3 bases: TGTGCCAGCAGACCTCAGGGGCTGGACCAGCCCCAGCATTTT.

This chain links TRBV7-9 with TRBJ1-5; D may be TRBD1 (5 bases). The CDR3 runs 16 residues. Germline loops: CDR1 SEHNR, CDR2 FQNEAQ (reference sequence). V lost 4 bases and J 2 bases, leaving 15 bases between the germline ends. The CDR3: CASSSAGLEGNQPQHF. The CDR3 coding sequence is TGTGCCAGCAGCTCCGCGGGGCTGGAGGGCAATCAGCCCCAGCATTTT.

V and J are TRBV2 and TRBJ2-3, with 10 bases aligning to TRBD2. Germline V lookup: CDR1 SNHLY, CDR2 FYNNEI. After removal of 7 bases from V and 2 bases from J, the junction contained 9 bases not matched to a gene. The length of the CDR3 is 16 residues. The CDR3 coding sequence is TGTGCCAGCATCGGAATAGCGGGGGGTACCACAGATACGCAGTATTTT. As protein: CASIGIAGGTTDTQYF.

This clone was recorded only once. This chain uses TRBV6-5 with TRBJ1-1; 10 bases match TRBD1. The CDR3 is 16 amino acids. J gave up 12 bases and V 2 bases, and 15 bases lay outside the gene matches. Germline lookup yields CDR1 MNHEY and CDR2 SVGAGI. The CDR3 sequence is CASSYEKRDRGLLTFF. For the CDR3, the DNA is TGTGCCAGCAGTTACGAAAAAAGGGACAGGGGATTATTAACTTTCTTT.

V usage is TRBV6-2 or TRBV6-3 and J usage is TRBJ1-1; D perhaps matches TRBD1 (5 bases). V was trimmed by 2 bases and J by 7 bases, leaving 17 bases between them. Germline CDR1 MNHEY, CDR2 SVGEGT. This CDR3 region has 15 residues. CDR3 coding DNA: TGTGCCAGCAGTTACCGCCGTTCGCCCCAGGGTGAAGCTTTCTTT. Translating it yields CASSYRRSPQGEAFF.

V is TRBV28 and J is TRBJ2-7; a weak D match, TRBD2 (7 bases). The CDR3 sequence is 15 residues long. The germline V gene has CDR1 MDHEN and CDR2 SYDVKM. Between the trimmed V and J ends, which lost 6 bases and 2 bases, there was a span of 17 bases. CDR3 residues: CASRSMEGGAYEQYF. DNA for the CDR3: TGTGCCAGCAGGTCGATGGAAGGGGGGGCCTACGAGCAGTACTTC.

The gene calls are TRBV7-6 and TRBJ1-1; 8 bases align to TRBD1. Losses at the gene ends were 5 bases for V and 4 bases for J; bases not matched to a gene: 6. The CDR3 is 14 amino acids. The V gene's germline CDR1 is SGHVS and CDR2 FNYEAQ. This CDR3 is CASSPQGVSTEAFF. The CDR3 DNA follows: TGTGCCAGCAGCCCACAGGGGGTGTCCACTGAAGCTTTCTTT. The variable domain in full, completed from reference TRBV7-6 and TRBJ1-1, reads GAGVSQSPRYKVTKRGQDVALRCDPISGHVSLYWYRQALGQGPEFLTYFNYEAQQDKSGLPNDRFSAERPEGSISTLTIQRTEQRDSAMYRCASSPQGVSTEAFFGQGTRLTVV.

The V gene is TRBV11-2, the J gene TRBJ2-1, with D possibly TRBD2 on 5 matching bases. This CDR3 contains 15 residues. The germline V and J ends were trimmed by 6 bases and 11 bases, with 23 bases remaining between them. Germline values: CDR1 SGHAT, CDR2 FQNNGV. In DNA form, the CDR3 reads TGTGCCAGCAGTAAGGGAGTACAAGCGGAGGAAAAGCAGTTCTTC. Its protein product is CASSKGVQAEEKQFF.

The chain couples TRBV19 to TRBJ1-6; 8 nucleotides align to TRBD1. There are 15 residues in the CDR3. V shed 6 bases, J shed 6 bases, and the junction held 7 bases outside the gene matches. Per the germline V gene, CDR1 is LNHDA and CDR2 is SQIVND (reference sequence). The CDR3: CASRGTGMGNSPLHF. In nucleotides, the CDR3 is TGTGCCAGTAGGGGGACAGGAATGGGTAATTCACCCCTCCACTTT.

This chain joins TRBV19 and TRBJ2-3, with 16 bases that match TRBD2. The trim removed 6 bases at V and 0 bases at J, leaving 3 bases unmatched. CDR1 LNHDA and CDR2 SQIVND come from the germline V gene (reference sequence). This CDR3 region has 17 residues. The CDR3 nucleotides read TGTGCCAGTAGGGGACTAGCGGGGGGGCCTAGCACAGATACGCAGTATTTT. It translates to CASRGLAGGPSTDTQYF. The full variable domain, completed using reference TRBV19 and TRBJ2-3, is DGGITQSPKYLFRKEGQNVTLSCEQNLNHDAMYWYRQDPGQGLRLIYYSQIVNDFQKGDIAEGYSVSREKKESFPLTVTSAQKNPTAFYLCASRGLAGGPSTDTQYFGPGTRLTVL.

Of note for this clone: Other DNA sequences in this sample translate to the same CDR3. The chain uses TRBV6-1 and TRBJ1-5; D gene uncertain. This CDR3 has 15 amino acids. The ends were cut back, 1 base at V and 1 base at J, with 8 bases in the middle. Germline CDR1 and CDR2: MNHNS and SASEGT. The CDR3 is CASSEEGGSNQPQHF. In nucleotides, the CDR3 is TGTGCCAGCAGTGAAGAGGGCGGGAGCAATCAGCCCCAGCATTTT.

This sequence joins TRBV19 and TRBJ2-2, with TRBD1 matching over 7 bases. CDR1 is LNHDA and CDR2 is SQIVND in the germline V gene (reference sequence). The V and J ends lost 2 bases and 4 bases, in that order; junction bases with no gene match: 4. The CDR3 contains 15 residues. The CDR3 reads CASSIRDRITGELFF. The DNA for the CDR3 is TGTGCCAGTAGTATACGGGACAGAATCACCGGGGAGCTGTTTTTT.

The V and J genes are TRBV27 and TRBJ1-3; D unclear. V dropped 4 bases and J dropped 4 bases, with 11 bases sitting between them. Looked up from germline, CDR1 is MNHEY and CDR2 is SMNVEV (reference sequence). The CDR3 sequence is 14 residues long. CDR3 amino acids: CASSSSPVGNTIYF. CDR3 nucleotides: TGTGCCAGCAGTTCCAGTCCAGTCGGAAACACCATATATTTT.

The V call is TRBV4-2, the J call TRBJ2-6, with 7 nucleotides matching TRBD1. Trimming removed 3 bases from V and 0 bases from J; junction bases left unmatched: 2. The CDR3 contains 16 residues. CDR1 LGHNA and CDR2 YNFKEQ come from the germline V gene. The CDR3 DNA reads as TGTGCCAGCAGCCAGGGACAGCGCTCTGGGGCCAACGTCCTGACTTTC. Its translation: CASSQGQRSGANVLTF.

This chain uses TRBV5-1 with TRBJ1-1; D remains ambiguous. The germline CDR1 and CDR2 sequences are SGHRS and YFSETQ. Trimming pared 0 bases from V and 1 base from J, leaving 4 bases between. The CDR3 runs 13 residues. The chain's CDR3 is CASSLAQNTEAFF. The CDR3, as DNA: TGCGCCAGCAGCTTGGCCCAGAACACTGAAGCTTTCTTT.

This chain connects TRBV27 to TRBJ2-1, with 8 bases aligning to TRBD1. CDR3 length equals 15 residues. The V gene's germline CDR1 is MNHEY and CDR2 SMNVEV (reference sequence). Trimming cost V 4 bases and J 4 bases; bases outside gene matches: 6. This CDR3 reads CASSSRQGIYNEQFF. DNA of the CDR3: TGTGCCAGCAGTTCGAGACAGGGGATTTACAATGAGCAGTTCTTC.

This rearrangement joins TRBV18 to TRBJ2-3; 7 nucleotides line up with TRBD2. CDR3 length equals 16 residues. The V segment lost 5 bases and the J segment 1 base; nucleotides outside the gene matches: 9. Germline V gives CDR1 KGHSH, CDR2 LQKENI. CDR3 in DNA: TGTGCCAGCTCAGCGATTAGCGGGCTAGGCACAGATACGCAGTATTTT. Translating it yields CASSAISGLGTDTQYF. Based on the CDR3 plus reference TRBV18 and TRBJ2-3, the full variable domain is NAGVMQNPRHLVRRRGQEARLRCSPMKGHSHVYWYRQLPEEGLKFMVYLQKENIIDESGMPKERFSAEFPKEGPSILRIQQVVRGDSAAYFCASSAISGLGTDTQYFGPGTRLTVL.